This T cell receptor beta chain was identified in a study of blood T cell repertoires in COVID-19 (TCRdb year 2020). Regarding the study in general: Samples from collaborators originated in the United States, Italy and Spain and spanned both the acute and convalescent phases of COVID-19. The dataset comprised deeply sampled blood TCRbeta repertoires from subjects exposed to, actively infected with, or recovered from COVID-19. The samples were drawn from the first 160 participants of the ongoing ImmuneRACE study and from some 1,300 subjects provided by 6 global collaborators. The material from the prospective study consisted of cDNA or gDNA derived from T cells, B-cell-depleted T cells, or PBMCs. A de-identified subject ID, COVID-19 status, age in years and sex were almost always included in the sample metadata. A freely available public database, intended as a resource for researchers studying the immune response to SARS-CoV-2, is where the repertoires were released. Where available, HLA class I and class II types were taken from metadata supplied by the sample provider and were not determined by assay-based typing.

TCRbeta CDR3 regions were amplified from genomic DNA by means of the immunoSEQ Assay, a bias-controlled multiplex PCR. The study's processing was this. The number of nucleated cells in each sample was estimated by amplification of reference gene primers within the assay. To quantify the absolute abundance of each unique TCRbeta CDR3 rearrangement, sequence reads were collapsed and filtered. For each sample, productive Simpson clonality was calculated by taking the square root of Simpson's diversity index across productive rearrangements. In its TCRdb copy, this immuneACCESS table keeps in-frame sequences only and misses some clones. Where compared with another copy, unresolved V genes explain less than half of these, and the others have no known cause. That table gives V, J and clone size, and the DNA gave D and trimming. The table for this sample lists around 70,000 clones; about four fifths of them were counted only once. The ten biggest clones cover around a fifth of the sample.

The study at large found these results: How much clinical and demographic metadata was included differed by source and by participant, and the metadata was provided uncurated.

The collaborating institutions used their own protocols to collect whole blood in K2EDTA tubes. For TCRbeta analysis, collaborators shipped samples in one of three forms: frozen whole blood, isolated PBMCs, or DNA extracted from either of those sample types. V is pared back by 6 bases and J by 7 bases, with 15 bases lying between the germline termini. Taken from cysteine to phenylalanine, the CDR3 has 14 residues. Of all the DNA, just the CDR3 is kept, 42 bases in frame from base 1. CDR1 and CDR2 are read off the germline V gene as MDHEN and SYDVKM. As for this clone: The antigen this receptor binds is unknown. No base qualities exist here, and no much larger clone lies one base off it.

The receptor chain draws on TRBV28 and TRBJ1-4, with an unclear D gene assignment. This TCR came from a man aged 65 to 85 with acute or convalescent COVID-19. The sample taken for sequencing was peripheral blood. The DNA sequence is as follows: TGTGCCAGCAGACTAGGCGGGTTTGGTGAAAAACTGTTTTTT. Protein translation: CASRLGGFGEKLFF.